Shown below are 16 T cell receptor beta chains from a single sample sequenced in a study of spatial heterogeneity in lung cancer. Regarding time point: sample taken at primary tumor resection. Tumor, nontumor lung or frozen PBMC supplied whole RNA, sequenced without sorting. Using its own MiXCR run on the 5' RACE reads, TCRdb lists one record per CDR3 protein. Of tens of thousands of distinct CDR3 sequences in the sample, about 20% are singletons; the top ten hold about 6.8%. The sample in question was PBMCs, obtained at surgery. These receptors originate from a male donor with early-stage non-small cell lung cancer.

Only a few counts were recorded for this clonotype. The V gene is TRBV16, the J gene TRBJ2-7; maybe TRBD2 (6 bases). The germline V and J ends were trimmed by 3 bases and 5 bases, with 8 bases remaining between them. The CDR3 length is 12 residues. The V gene's germline CDR1 is KGHSY and CDR2 FQNENV. The chain's CDR3 is CASSQRGNEQYF. For the CDR3, the DNA is TGTGCCAGCAGCCAGCGGGGTAACGAGCAGTACTTC.

The table lists this clonotype with a few counts. The chain combines TRBV3-1 with TRBJ2-7; D unclear. V gave up 1 base and J gave up 5 bases, with 12 bases separating them. The CDR3 runs 14 residues. Per germline, CDR1 LGHDT and CDR2 YNNKEL (reference sequence). The CDR3 spells CASSQGLLSDEQYF. CDR3 bases: TGTGCCAGCAGCCAAGGTTTACTGTCCGACGAGCAGTACTTC.

Only a few counts were recorded for this clonotype. CDR3 residues: CASSQLGTEPNSPLHF. CDR3 bases: TGTGCCAGCAGCCAGCTCGGGACAGAACCTAATTCACCCCTCCACTTT. The rearrangement uses TRBV3-1 and TRBJ1-6; 7 bases map to TRBD1. Unmatched junction bases numbered 8, after V lost 3 bases and J lost 6 bases. The CDR3 consists of 16 residues. The germline V gene encodes CDR1 LGHDT and CDR2 YNNKEL (reference sequence).

The rearrangement uses TRBV5-1 and TRBJ2-5; D uncertain. The CDR3 extends over 14 amino acids. V gave up 7 bases and J gave up 5 bases, with 18 bases separating them. Germline values: CDR1 SGHRS, CDR2 YFSETQ. The DNA for the CDR3 is TGCGCCAGCTCCCTCACAGACCAGACGGAGACCCAGTACTTC. This codes for CASSLTDQTETQYF.

In this sample, this clonotype turned up a few times. This rearrangement joins TRBV5-1 to TRBJ1-1; 8 bases line up with TRBD1. The CDR3 is 14 amino acids. Germline assignment: CDR1 SGHRS and CDR2 YFSETQ. The V and J ends lost 2 bases and 7 bases, in that order; junction bases with no gene match: 7. Here the CDR3 reads CASSFTGGSGEAFF. As DNA, the CDR3 is TGCGCCAGCAGCTTCACAGGGGGGAGTGGTGAAGCTTTCTTT.

The table lists this clonotype with a few counts. The chain recombines TRBV5-1 with TRBJ2-3, with 8 positions matching TRBD2. Germline CDR1 SGHRS, CDR2 YFSETQ. J gave up 2 bases and V 0 bases, and 5 bases lay outside the gene matches. The length of the CDR3 is 16 residues. The CDR3 loop is CASSLDGREATDTQYF. CDR3 DNA sequence: TGCGCCAGCAGCTTGGACGGGCGGGAGGCCACAGATACGCAGTATTTT.

This clonotype was seen a few times. The genes are TRBV4-1 and TRBJ2-5, with a possible D match to TRBD2 (5 bases). Germline CDR1 reads MGHRA; CDR2 reads YSYEKL. This CDR3 is built from 16 residues. Trimming took off 0 bases at V and 2 bases at J, with 13 bases between the two ends. CDR3 in amino acids: CASSQESSNTQETQYF. CDR3 sequence (DNA): TGCGCCAGCAGCCAAGAGTCTAGCAACACTCAAGAGACCCAGTACTTC.

This clonotype was detected many times. The chain couples TRBV7-9 to TRBJ2-3, with no clear D. Trimming pared 7 bases from V and 6 bases from J, leaving 14 bases between. CDR1 is SEHNR, CDR2 FQNEAQ, per germline (reference sequence). There are 13 residues in the CDR3. CDR3 sequence reads: CASTLSVRDTQYF. The DNA for the CDR3 is TGTGCCAGCACCCTTTCGGTGCGGGATACGCAGTATTTT.

This clonotype showed up many times. This sequence joins TRBV24-1 and TRBJ2-3; perhaps TRBD2 as D (5 bases). This CDR3 spans 15 amino acids. The V and J ends lost 2 bases and 4 bases respectively, with 12 bases between them. Germline V CDR1 and CDR2: KGHDR, SFDVKD. The CDR3 DNA is TGTGCCACCAGTGATTCTTTTGGAGGCGCAGATACGCAGTATTTT. Its protein product is CATSDSFGGADTQYF.

This clonotype occurred many times. The chain couples TRBV7-2 to TRBJ1-1; TRBD1 is a possible D gene (6 bases). CDR1 and CDR2 (germline): SGHTA, FQGNSA. There are 14 residues in the CDR3. Trimming cost V 5 bases and J 7 bases, with 17 bases left between them. This chain's CDR3 is CASSLRRGSDEAFF. In DNA form, the CDR3 reads TGTGCCAGCAGCCTCCGGAGGGGGTCTGATGAAGCTTTCTTT.

The J gene is TRBJ2-5, the V gene TRBV11-1, with 8 positions matching TRBD2. Germline CDR1 is SGHAT and CDR2 is FQDESV (reference sequence). The CDR3 totals 13 residues. Losses at the gene ends were 3 bases for V and 3 bases for J; bases not matched to a gene: 0. The CDR3 loop reads CASSFSGEETQYF. The CDR3 coding sequence is TGTGCCAGCAGCTTTAGCGGGGAAGAGACCCAGTACTTC.

The chain combines TRBV2 with TRBJ2-3, with D maybe TRBD1 (5 bases). The CDR3 is 15 amino acids. Germline V gene lookup returns CDR1 SNHLY and CDR2 FYNNEI. Trimming left V 1 base short and J 1 base short, with 9 bases between. The CDR3 bases are TGTGCCAGCAGTGAAGGGGGCAGGGGCACAGATACGCAGTATTTT. Its translation: CASSEGGRGTDTQYF.

This chain connects TRBV12-5 to TRBJ2-2; TRBD2 aligns across 10 bases. Trimming took 3 bases from V and 5 from J; bases not matched to a gene: 3. The CDR3 has 15 amino acids. Germline V CDR1 and CDR2: LGHNT, FRNRAP. The CDR3 coding sequence is TGTGCTAGTGGTTTACTAGCGGGATCGACCGGGGAGCTGTTTTTT. Its translation: CASGLLAGSTGELFF.

This clonotype appeared a few times. The V gene is TRBV7-3, the J gene TRBJ1-4; TRBD1 agrees at 7 bases. V shed 5 bases, J shed 5 bases, and the junction held 17 bases outside the gene matches. This CDR3 is 18 amino acids long. Per the germline V gene, CDR1 is SGHTA and CDR2 is FQGTGA. The chain's CDR3 is CASSNPRDQGVTNEKLFF. DNA for the CDR3: TGTGCCAGCAGCAACCCGCGGGACCAGGGGGTCACAAATGAAAAACTGTTTTTT.

The chain recombines TRBV7-3 with TRBJ2-1; 8 bases align to TRBD2. V trimming: 6 bases; J trimming: 7 bases; junction bases outside the gene matches: 5. Germline-derived CDR1 and CDR2 are SGHTA and FQGTGA. This CDR3 contains 13 residues. The CDR3 loop is CASSSGEGNEQFF. CDR3 in DNA: TGTGCCAGCAGTAGCGGGGAGGGAAATGAGCAGTTCTTC.

The chain recombines TRBV20-1 with TRBJ2-3, with 15 bases matching TRBD2. This CDR3 has 15 residues. Germline lookup yields CDR1 DFQATT and CDR2 SNEGSKA (reference sequence). V lost 3 bases to trimming and J lost 5 bases; unmatched junction nucleotides: 3. CDR3 region: CSASGLAGGQDTQYF. The CDR3 DNA is TGCAGTGCTAGCGGACTAGCGGGAGGGCAAGATACGCAGTATTTT.